This section outlines one T cell receptor (beta chain) sequence together with its context. The antigen this receptor binds is unknown. Base qualities were left out, and no much larger clone turns up one base away. The germline ends are 15 bases apart after V is trimmed by 5 bases and J by 5 bases. The germline V gene yields SGHVS for CDR1 and FQNEAQ for CDR2. The CDR3, cysteine through phenylalanine, is 15 amino acids long. CDR3 DNA only is kept here, 45 bases in frame from base 1. The data originate from a study of blood T cell repertoires in COVID-19 (dated by TCRdb to 2020 to 2021). Study-wide context: Samples covering the acute and convalescent phases of COVID-19 were provided by collaborators in the United States, Italy and Spain. The material from the prospective study consisted of cDNA or gDNA derived from T cells, B-cell-depleted T cells, or PBMCs. The dataset comprised deeply sampled blood TCRbeta repertoires from subjects exposed to, actively infected with, or recovered from COVID-19. A freely available public database, intended as a resource for researchers studying the immune response to SARS-CoV-2, is where the repertoires were released. Samples were obtained from the ongoing ImmuneRACE study (first 160 participants) and from over 1,000 subjects provided by 6 global collaborators. Nearly every sample came with metadata listing a de-identified subject ID, COVID-19 status, age in years and sex. Where HLA class I and class II types were available, the types were taken from metadata supplied by the sample provider, not from assay-based typing. The research as a whole found: How much clinical and demographic metadata was included differed by source and by participant, and the metadata was provided uncurated.

Collaborating institutions collected whole blood in K2EDTA tubes following their own protocols. For TCRbeta analysis, collaborator samples were shipped as frozen whole blood, as isolated PBMCs, or as DNA extracted from either sample type. TCRbeta CDR3 regions were amplified from genomic DNA using the immunoSEQ Assay, a bias-controlled multiplex PCR. As for the authors' bioinformatics: Within the assay, amplification of reference gene primers was used to estimate how many nucleated cells each sample contained. To quantify the absolute abundance of each unique TCRbeta CDR3 rearrangement, sequence reads were collapsed and filtered. For each sample, productive Simpson clonality was calculated by taking the square root of Simpson's diversity index across productive rearrangements. Imported from immuneACCESS, the table was reduced by TCRdb to in-frame sequences with V and J called. These copies leave out some clones; in studies compared against another copy, an unresolved V gene accounts for under half, and the cause of the remainder is not known. V and J calls plus clone size are reproduced from that table; the DNA served to infer D and trimming. The sample profile shows about 340,000 clones; around 82% of them were found once. 2.5% to 3% of the sample is in the top ten clones.

The sequence came from a man in his thirties or forties with active or convalescent COVID-19. The V and J genes are TRBV7-8 and TRBJ1-4; D gene: possibly TRBD1, on 6 matching bases. The sample consisted of peripheral blood. Here the CDR3 is given as CASSRSGHRNEKLFF. In nucleotide form, the sequence is TGTGCCAGCAGCCGGTCGGGACATAGAAATGAAAAACTGTTTTTT.